This record covers a single T cell receptor beta chain. This sample is part of a study of OX40 agonist ivuxolimab in advanced cancers. With V trimmed by 6 bases and J by 4 bases, 10 bases remained unmatched. The CDR3 spans 16 residues. Germline V lookup: CDR1 ENHRY, CDR2 SYGVKD. Produced via immunoSEQ multiplex PCR; TCRdb's table is partial and in-frame only. The top ten hold roughly 0.26% of the sample, which has under 85,000 clones, roughly 84% seen once. The chain uses TRBV10-3 and TRBJ2-3; 10 positions match TRBD2. Material: CD4+ or CD8+ T cells sorted from blood, obtained in a trial of the OX40 agonist ivuxolimab. The sequence was collected from an adult with an advanced solid tumor such as melanoma, head and neck, liver or kidney cancer. The CDR3 spells CAIRPSGSLGSDTQYF. CDR3 DNA: TGTGCCATCAGGCCTAGCGGGAGTCTGGGGTCAGATACGCAGTATTTT.